These 20 T cell receptor beta chains were all obtained from the same sample, sequenced in a study of T cells in Graves' hyperthyroidism and ophthalmopathy. The CDR3 regions of TCR beta were amplified from RNA transcripts. The HTBI primer set served for first-round RT-PCR of the TCR CDR3. TCRdb itself ran the multiplex PCR reads through MiXCR, one entry per CDR3 protein. Of hundreds of thousands of distinct CDR3 sequences in the sample, 14% to 15% were seen once. Sequenced input: blood. These receptors all stem from a woman aged 40 to 50 with Graves' ophthalmopathy.

This clonotype was picked up many times. The J gene is TRBJ1-5, the V gene TRBV24-1, with TRBD1 matching 9 bases. V shed 4 bases, J shed 7 bases, and the junction held 10 bases outside the gene matches. CDR1 and CDR2 from the germline V gene are KGHDR and SFDVKD. The CDR3 loop spans 16 amino acids. CDR3 protein: CATSDPRTGAEQPQHF. The CDR3 nucleotides are TGTGCCACCAGTGACCCTAGGACAGGGGCGGAGCAGCCCCAGCATTTT.

This clonotype was picked up many times. The chain joins TRBV28 to TRBJ1-1, with 8 bases aligning to TRBD1. The ends lost 5 bases at V and 0 bases at J; junction bases unmatched: 5. The CDR3 totals 15 residues. Germline V gives CDR1 MDHEN, CDR2 SYDVKM. The DNA of the CDR3 is TGTGCCAGCAGTCCTTGGACAGGGATGAACACTGAAGCTTTCTTT. Translated, it gives CASSPWTGMNTEAFF.

This clonotype was picked up many times. J is TRBJ2-5 and V is TRBV25-1; 10 bases are a match to TRBD1. Germline V gene sequence: CDR1 MGHDK, CDR2 SYGVNS. V gave up 8 bases and J gave up 3 bases; unmatched junction bases: 3. The CDR3 spans 13 residues. The CDR3 loop is CASGQGGEETQYF. For the CDR3, the DNA is TGTGCCAGCGGACAGGGGGGGGAAGAGACCCAGTACTTC.

This clonotype was seen more than once but under ten times. This sequence joins TRBV11-2 and TRBJ1-5; 8 bases match TRBD1. Germline CDR1 SGHAT, CDR2 FQNNGV. Germline trimming cut 5 bases from V and 0 bases from J; bases unmatched to any gene: 15. This CDR3 spans 19 amino acids. CDR3 sequence reads: CASSPGTGVGGHSNQPQHF. In nucleotides, the CDR3 is TGTGCCAGCAGCCCCGGGACAGGAGTAGGGGGGCATAGCAATCAGCCCCAGCATTTT.

This clonotype was detected ten times or more. The chain has TRBV6-1 and TRBJ2-7; D unclear. CDR3 length: 15 amino acids. CDR1 and CDR2 (germline): MNHNS, SASEGT. V lost 9 bases to trimming and J lost 5 bases, with 23 bases between them. Here the CDR3 DNA reads TGTGCCAGTGACCAGCCGGGCGGAGCCATCCACGAGCAGTACTTC. Residues: CASDQPGGAIHEQYF.

This clonotype was found a few times. The CDR3 nucleotides are TGTGCCAGCAGCCGCCAGCGGGGCCTTAAAACGGAGACCCAGTACTTC. The encoded protein is CASSRQRGLKTETQYF. The rearrangement links TRBV11-3 to TRBJ2-5, with TRBD2 matching over 7 bases. Germline CDR1 is SGHNT and CDR2 is YENEEA. The CDR3 covers 16 residues. V shed 5 bases and J 5 bases; nucleotides not matched to a gene: 14. Supplemented by reference TRBV11-3 and TRBJ2-5, the full variable domain reads EAGVVQSPRYKIIEKKQPVAFWCNPISGHNTLYWYLQNLGQGPELLIRYENEEAVDDSQLPKDRFSAERLKGVDSTLKIQPAELGDSAVYLCASSRQRGLKTETQYFGPGTRLLVL.

This clonotype was counted between two and nine times. V usage is TRBV12-3 or TRBV12-4 and J usage is TRBJ1-1; the D is unclear. There are 13 residues in the CDR3. The V end was cut by 1 base, the J end by 7 bases, with 10 bases between. CDR3 sequence (DNA): TGTGCCAGCAGTTTAGTGTCTGCCATTGAAGCTTTCTTT. Its translation is CASSLVSAIEAFF.

The chain joins TRBV12-3 or TRBV12-4 to TRBJ1-5, with 8 bases identical to TRBD1. The V and J ends lost 5 bases and 0 bases, in that order; junction bases with no gene match: 3. The CDR3 runs 15 residues. The CDR3 spells CASSGGQDSNQPQHF. CDR3 nucleotide sequence: TGTGCCAGCAGTGGGGGACAGGATAGCAATCAGCCCCAGCATTTT.

This clonotype showed up many times. In DNA, the CDR3 is TGTGCCAGCAGTTGGTCTGGGGGACAGATGAACACTGAAGCTTTCTTT. It specifies CASSWSGGQMNTEAFF. This rearrangement joins TRBV6-5 to TRBJ1-1, with 7 bases lining up with TRBD1. The CDR3 totals 16 residues. Germline V gene data show CDR1 as MNHEY and CDR2 as SVGAGI. V dropped 4 bases and J dropped 0; count of bases not matched to a gene: 8.

This clonotype came up many times. CDR3 residues: CASSIARFQETQYF. The CDR3 region has the DNA TGTGCCAGTAGTATTGCCCGGTTCCAAGAGACCCAGTACTTC. This chain connects TRBV19 to TRBJ2-5; D ambiguous. The CDR3 extends over 14 amino acids. Trimming removed 3 bases from V and 1 base from J, with 9 bases in between. Per the germline V gene, CDR1 is LNHDA and CDR2 is SQIVND (reference sequence).

This clonotype was detected a few times. An end of the junction does not agree with germline; a read error may underlie this. The chain is built from TRBV2 and TRBJ2-2; the match to TRBD1 covers 9 bases. In germline, CDR1 is SNHLY, CDR2 FYNNEI. This CDR3 comprises 14 residues. CDR3 DNA sequence: TGTGCCAGCAGGGGACAGGGCTTCACCCGGGAGCTGTTTTTT. The encoded protein is CASRGQGFTRELFF.

This clonotype was recorded many times. The chain couples TRBV6-1 to TRBJ1-1; a weak D match, TRBD1 (5 bases). CDR3 length: 14 residues. Germline V gene data show CDR1 as MNHNS and CDR2 as SASEGT. V lost 6 bases to trimming and J lost 7 bases, with 18 bases between them. CDR3 sequence: CASRRRVEDLEAFF. In nucleotides, the CDR3 is TGTGCCAGCAGACGCAGGGTGGAGGACCTTGAAGCTTTCTTT.

The CDR3 region has the DNA TGTGCCAGCAGTCCGTACTGGACAGGGGGTACCTACGAGCAGTACTTC. Amino acid sequence: CASSPYWTGGTYEQYF. The chain uses TRBV28 and TRBJ2-7, with TRBD1 matching 10 bases. The CDR3 consists of 16 residues. Unmatched junction bases numbered 9, after V lost 5 bases and J lost 2 bases. The germline CDR1 and CDR2 sequences are MDHEN and SYDVKM.

This clonotype appeared many times. The chain recombines TRBV12-3 or TRBV12-4 with TRBJ1-2, with TRBD1 as a possible D gene (5 bases). CDR3 length: 13 residues. The V end was cut by 5 bases, the J end by 8 bases, with 15 bases between. DNA of the CDR3: TGTGCCAGCAGTCGGAGCGGCAGGGACGGCTACACCTTC. Translating it yields CASSRSGRDGYTF.

This clonotype was seen many times. The genes are TRBV4-1 and TRBJ1-1, with D maybe TRBD1 (5 bases). The CDR3 spans 15 residues. The germline gives CDR1 MGHRA, CDR2 YSYEKL. Trimming left V 0 bases short and J 4 bases short, with 12 bases between. The CDR3 DNA reads as TGCGCCAGCAGCCAAGATCTTTCCGGGGGCACTGAAGCTTTCTTT. This translates into CASSQDLSGGTEAFF.

This clonotype was seen many times. The gene calls are TRBV5-5 and TRBJ2-5; the D is unclear. Trimming pared 3 bases from V and 2 bases from J, leaving 5 bases between. The CDR3 is made up of 12 amino acids. CDR1 SGHKS and CDR2 YYEKEE come from the germline V gene (reference sequence). The CDR3: CASSWPQETQYF. The CDR3 region has the DNA TGTGCCAGCAGCTGGCCTCAAGAGACCCAGTACTTC.

The chain is built from TRBV12-3 or TRBV12-4 and TRBJ1-5; D is undetermined. The CDR3 is 16 amino acids. V was trimmed by 4 bases and J by 4 bases, leaving 17 bases between them. The CDR3 sequence is CASSSGRNVQNQPQHF. The CDR3, as DNA: TGTGCCAGCAGTTCCGGACGGAACGTGCAGAATCAGCCCCAGCATTTT.

J is TRBJ2-5 and V is TRBV24-1; no definite D call. The CDR3 runs 17 residues. Trimming cost V 1 base and J 1 base, with 15 bases left between them. Germline lookup yields CDR1 KGHDR and CDR2 SFDVKD. The CDR3 loop is CATSDFTAGGGQETQYF. The CDR3 DNA reads TGTGCCACCAGTGATTTCACGGCAGGTGGTGGCCAAGAGACCCAGTACTTC.

This clonotype was seen many times. The V and J genes are TRBV28 and TRBJ2-7; TRBD2 matches 10 bases. There are 16 residues in the CDR3. The germline gives CDR1 MDHEN, CDR2 SYDVKM. V gave up 4 bases and J gave up 1 base; unmatched junction bases: 7. The CDR3 coding sequence is TGTGCCAGCAGTTCAACCGGGACTAGCGTTTCCTACGAGCAGTACTTC. This gives the protein CASSSTGTSVSYEQYF.

This clonotype occurred a few times. The chain couples TRBV11-2 to TRBJ1-3; 8 nucleotides line up with TRBD1. The J segment lost 4 bases and the V segment lost 5 bases, leaving 7 bases of the junction unmatched. This CDR3 region has 15 residues. Looked up from germline, CDR1 is SGHAT and CDR2 is FQNNGV. CDR3 in amino acids: CASSKQQGVGNTIYF. The DNA of the CDR3 is TGTGCCAGCAGCAAACAACAGGGGGTCGGAAACACCATATATTTT. Variable domain in full (rest from reference TRBV11-2 and TRBJ1-3): EAGVAQSPRYKIIEKRQSVAFWCNPISGHATLYWYQQILGQGPKLLIQFQNNGVVDDSQLPKDRFSAERLKGVDSTLKIQPAKLEDSAVYLCASSKQQGVGNTIYFGEGSWLTVV.